The 14 T cell receptor beta chains below were found in one sample sequenced in a study of beta chain features in type 1 diabetes. Reverse transcription of all isolated RNA meant that expressed TCRB transcripts were sequenced. TCRdb keeps only in-frame clones here, not all; method: immunoSEQ multiplex PCR. The sample shows fewer than 650,000 clones, about 14% of them seen only once. The sample taken for sequencing was naive CD4+ T cells from blood. These receptors were collected from a man younger than 35 in good health.

The chain links TRBV25-1 to TRBJ1-2; TRBD1 might be the D (5 bases). Germline V gene sequence: CDR1 MGHDK, CDR2 SYGVNS. Trimming left V 8 bases short and J 8 bases short, with 12 bases between. The CDR3 sequence is 11 residues long. Here the CDR3 DNA reads TGTGCCAGCTGGGGAGGGGAAGGCTACACCTTC. Translating gives CASWGGEGYTF.

The chain links TRBV30 to TRBJ2-3, with TRBD2 identical over 9 bases. V gave up 2 bases and J gave up 2 bases; unmatched junction bases: 11. The CDR3 contains 17 residues. Germline V CDR1 and CDR2: GTSNPN, SVGIG (reference sequence). The CDR3 nucleotides read TGTGCCTGGAGTTTCTCCCGTAGCGGGGGTCTCACAGATACGCAGTATTTT. It yields the protein CAWSFSRSGGLTDTQYF.

The gene calls are TRBV10-3 and TRBJ2-3, with D perhaps TRBD1 or TRBD2 (6 bases each). Trimming removed 7 bases at V and 4 bases at J, with 12 bases between. The CDR3 has 13 residues. Germline-derived CDR1 and CDR2 are ENHRY and SYGVKD. The CDR3, as DNA: TGTGCCATCACCGCCGGGGGCCCAGATACGCAGTATTTT. Translation gives CAITAGGPDTQYF.

The rearrangement links TRBV7-6 to TRBJ2-3, with 9 bases identical to TRBD1. CDR3 length: 15 amino acids. Germline V CDR1 and CDR2: SGHVS, FNYEAQ. Germline trimming cut 1 base from V and 6 bases from J; bases unmatched to any gene: 5. In DNA, the CDR3 is TGTGCCAGCAGCTTAGTGGGACAGGGTTACGATACGCAGTATTTT. Encoded protein: CASSLVGQGYDTQYF.

The J gene is TRBJ2-5, the V gene TRBV18; D perhaps matches TRBD1 (6 bases). The CDR3 consists of 14 residues. CDR1 KGHSH and CDR2 LQKENI come from the germline V gene. Deletions cut 2 bases from V and 4 bases from J, with 11 bases between. CDR3 sequence reads: CASSPSAGAETQYF. The CDR3 DNA reads as TGTGCCAGCTCACCATCAGCAGGGGCAGAGACCCAGTACTTC.

CDR3 in amino acids: CASSSTGDNLYEQYF. The CDR3 region has the DNA TGCGCCAGCAGCTCCACAGGGGATAATCTCTACGAGCAGTACTTC. V and J are TRBV5-1 and TRBJ2-7; 7 nucleotides align to TRBD1. From germline, CDR1 is SGHRS and CDR2 YFSETQ. V was pared by 3 bases and J by 3 bases, with 9 bases of the junction left unmatched. This CDR3 is 15 amino acids long.

This clone was observed a few times. The chain links TRBV18 to TRBJ2-7, with 7 nucleotides matching TRBD1. This CDR3 comprises 15 residues. CDR1 is KGHSH and CDR2 is LQKENI in the germline V gene. V trimming: 0 bases; J trimming: 0 bases; junction bases outside the gene matches: 2. CDR3 in DNA: TGTGCCAGCTCACCACCGGGACAGCACTCCTACGAGCAGTACTTC. Amino acid sequence: CASSPPGQHSYEQYF.

This rearrangement joins TRBV7-9 to TRBJ1-4; 8 bases are shared with TRBD1. Looked up from germline, CDR1 is SEHNR and CDR2 is FQNEAQ (reference sequence). The CDR3 length is 16 residues. J lost 0 bases, V lost 5 bases, and 5 bases had no gene match. Here the CDR3 reads CASSPGQGATNEKLFF. The CDR3 nucleotides are TGTGCCAGCAGCCCCGGACAGGGCGCAACTAATGAAAAACTGTTTTTT. The variable domain in full, completed from reference TRBV7-9 and TRBJ1-4, reads DTGVSQNPRHKITKRGQNVTFRCDPISEHNRLYWYRQTLGQGPEFLTYFQNEAQLEKSRLLSDRFSAERPKGSFSTLEIQRTEQGDSAMYLCASSPGQGATNEKLFFGSGTQLSVL.

The chain is built from TRBV9 and TRBJ1-3; D is undetermined. The V end lost 5 bases, the J end lost 0 bases, and 9 bases lay between the germline ends. This CDR3 region has 14 residues. Germline V gives CDR1 SGDLS, CDR2 YYNGEE. The CDR3: CASSRSSSGNTIYF. CDR3 in DNA: TGTGCCAGCAGTCGTTCCAGCTCTGGAAACACCATATATTTT.

At least ten counts were recorded for this clone. The gene calls are TRBV7-9 and TRBJ2-4; D is uncertain. The CDR3 has 14 residues. From germline, CDR1 is SEHNR and CDR2 FQNEAQ (reference sequence). The V end lost 5 bases, the J end lost 4 bases, and 12 bases lay between the germline ends. CDR3 sequence reads: CASSKGPNKNIQYF. The CDR3 DNA sequence: TGTGCCAGCAGCAAAGGTCCCAATAAAAACATTCAGTACTTC.

A few counts support this clone. The rearrangement links TRBV27 to TRBJ2-7; 7 bases fit TRBD1. The ends lost 5 bases at V and 0 bases at J; junction bases unmatched: 13. Germline CDR1 MNHEY, CDR2 SMNVEV (reference sequence). The CDR3 consists of 17 residues. DNA of the CDR3: TGTGCCAGCAGTCGAAACCTTGTCGACAGGGCCTCCTACGAGCAGTACTTC. Translated: CASSRNLVDRASYEQYF.

The J gene is TRBJ2-1, the V gene TRBV15; no definite D call. This CDR3 spans 14 amino acids. CDR1 is LNHNV and CDR2 is YYDKDF in the germline V gene (reference sequence). V was shortened by 0 bases and J by 4 bases, with 7 bases between the two germline ends. CDR3 nucleotides: TGTGCCACCAGCAGAGATCCACCGTACAATGAGCAGTTCTTC. Encoded protein: CATSRDPPYNEQFF.

This chain links TRBV6-6 with TRBJ1-5; D possibly corresponds to TRBD1 (5 bases). The CDR3 is made up of 15 amino acids. Germline V gene lookup returns CDR1 MNHNY and CDR2 SVGAGI (reference sequence). V dropped 2 bases and J dropped 4 bases, with 12 bases sitting between them. The CDR3 nucleotides are TGTGCCAGCAGTTACGAGGGGAGTGGTAATCAGCCCCAGCATTTT. Its translation: CASSYEGSGNQPQHF.

This clone has a handful of counts. CDR3 in amino acids: CSVLGDTEAFF. CDR3 in DNA: TGCAGTGTTCTGGGCGACACTGAAGCTTTCTTT. This rearrangement joins TRBV20-1 to TRBJ1-1, with D hard to call. This CDR3 comprises 11 residues. The germline V gene has CDR1 DFQATT and CDR2 SNEGSKA (reference sequence). V lost 7 bases, J lost 3 bases, and 9 bases lay in between.